This is a list of T cell receptor beta chains from one sample in a study of OX40 agonist ivuxolimab in advanced cancers. Here immunoSEQ multiplex PCR was the method, and the copy in TCRdb shows in-frame clones only, minus some. The sample lists 96,000 or so clones; around 80% were seen once. Specimen: CD4+ or CD8+ T cells sorted from blood, collected in a trial of the OX40 agonist ivuxolimab. The receptor source for this set is an adult with an advanced solid tumor such as melanoma, head and neck, liver or kidney cancer. CDR3s include the opening cysteine and the closing phenylalanine or tryptophan. Each record gives: J gene, D gene, clone size, V gene, CDR3 DNA, CDR3 protein. The D gene is left open where the match is weak. Clone size is not always given. Where it is, it says once, few, many or a class for expanded clones.

J: TRBJ2-1; D: -; size: -; V: TRBV28; DNA: TGTGCCAGCAGGGGAGAGAATGAGCAGTTCTTC; CDR3: CASRGENEQFF
J: TRBJ1-1; D: -; size: -; V: TRBV25-1; DNA: TGTGCCAGCAGTAGGGGCCAGGAGAACACTGAAGCTTTCTTT; CDR3: CASSRGQENTEAFF
J: TRBJ1-1; D: -; size: -; V: TRBV7-2; DNA: TGTGCCAGCAGCTTAGCGGCGAGATTCAACACTGAAGCTTTCTTT; CDR3: CASSLAARFNTEAFF
J: TRBJ2-7; D: -; size: -; V: TRBV7-6; DNA: TGTGCCAGCAGCTTAGCACTCTCCTCTTCTCCTAACGAGCAGTACTTC; CDR3: CASSLALSSSPNEQYF
J: TRBJ1-1; D: -; size: -; V: TRBV9; DNA: TGTGCCAGCAGCTCTGGGACGGCGAACACTGAAGCTTTCTTT; CDR3: CASSSGTANTEAFF
J: TRBJ2-7; D: TRBD1; size: -; V: TRBV5-6; DNA: TGTGCCAGCAGCCCTCAGTGGGTGGGGACAGGGGAAGGAGAGCAGTACTTC; CDR3: CASSPQWVGTGEGEQYF
J: TRBJ2-3; D: TRBD2; size: -; V: TRBV9; DNA: TGTGCCAGCAGCGCTCTGGCGGGGGGTTCCACAGATACGCAGTATTTT; CDR3: CASSALAGGSTDTQYF
J: TRBJ2-3; D: -; size: -; V: TRBV19; DNA: TGTGCCAGTAGTCCAGGGCACTATACGCAGTATTTT; CDR3: CASSPGHYTQYF
J: TRBJ2-3; D: -; size: once; V: TRBV9; DNA: TGTGCCAGCAGCGGCGCGGCGGCAGATACGCAGTATTTT; CDR3: CASSGAAADTQYF
J: TRBJ1-4; D: -; size: few; V: TRBV5-8; DNA: TGTGCCAGCAGCTTGGTTAATCTGTTTTTT; CDR3: CASSLVNLFF
J: TRBJ2-3; D: -; size: -; V: TRBV27; DNA: TGTGCCAGCGGGCTAGGTATGCGTCCAGATACGCAGTATTTT; CDR3: CASGLGMRPDTQYF
J: TRBJ1-3; D: -; size: -; V: TRBV2; DNA: TGTGCCAGTCGATTAGCGGTCTCTGGAAACACCATATATTTT; CDR3: CASRLAVSGNTIYF
J: TRBJ2-2; D: -; size: -; V: TRBV12-5; DNA: TGTGCTAGTGGTTTGGTACAGGGAAGCACCGGGGAGCTGTTTTTT; CDR3: CASGLVQGSTGELFF
J: TRBJ2-7; D: -; size: few; V: TRBV6-6; DNA: TGTGCCAGCAGTTACCTGGACCAATACGAGCAGTACTTC; CDR3: CASSYLDQYEQYF
J: TRBJ2-1; D: -; size: -; V: TRBV12-5; DNA: TGTGCTAGTGGTTTAGGGTACAATGAGCAGTTCTTC; CDR3: CASGLGYNEQFF
J: TRBJ1-1; D: TRBD1; size: -; V: TRBV19; DNA: TGTGCCAGTAGTCCTTCAGGACAGGGAGGCACTGAAGCTTTCTTT; CDR3: CASSPSGQGGTEAFF
J: TRBJ2-7; D: -; size: -; V: TRBV18; DNA: TGTGCCAGCTCACCGGGGACTTACGAGCAGTACTTC; CDR3: CASSPGTYEQYF
J: TRBJ2-7; D: -; size: -; V: TRBV27; DNA: TGTGCCAGCAGTTTATCGAGGCACTACGAGCAGTACTTC; CDR3: CASSLSRHYEQYF
J: TRBJ2-7; D: -; size: -; V: TRBV7-9; DNA: TGTGCCAGCAGCTCAGAGAACCAGGGAACCTACGAGCAGTACTTC; CDR3: CASSSENQGTYEQYF
J: TRBJ2-1; D: -; size: few; V: TRBV4-1; DNA: TGCGCCAGCAGCCAAGAGGGGCCCGGGAGAGAGCAGTTCTTC; CDR3: CASSQEGPGREQFF
J: TRBJ1-1; D: -; size: many; V: TRBV12-5; DNA: TGTGCTAGTGGTTTGAGCCAGGGAGGGAACACTGAAGCTTTCTTT; CDR3: CASGLSQGGNTEAFF
J: TRBJ1-5; D: TRBD1; size: -; V: TRBV19; DNA: TGTGCCAGTAGTTTTCAGACAGGGGGCATGGGGCAGCCCCAGCATTTT; CDR3: CASSFQTGGMGQPQHF
J: TRBJ2-2; D: -; size: -; V: TRBV5-1; DNA: TGCGCCAGCAGCTTGTCCCCTCACTTCGACACCGGGGAGCTGTTTTTT; CDR3: CASSLSPHFDTGELFF
J: TRBJ2-7; D: TRBD2; size: once; V: TRBV7-2; DNA: TGTGCCAGCAGCCCCGAGCGGGGGGGCTACCACGAGCAGTACTTC; CDR3: CASSPERGGYHEQYF
J: TRBJ2-7; D: TRBD1; size: -; V: TRBV7-2; DNA: TGTGCCAGCAGCTTTGGAGACAGGGTAGGGCACGAGCAGTACTTC; CDR3: CASSFGDRVGHEQYF
J: TRBJ2-2; D: -; size: -; V: TRBV19; DNA: TGTGCCAGTAGTATAGGGTGGGCCGACGGGTACACCGGGGAGCTGTTTTTT; CDR3: CASSIGWADGYTGELFF
J: TRBJ2-7; D: -; size: -; V: TRBV6-1; DNA: TGTGCCAGCAGTGAACGGGGCATCTCCTACGAGCAGTACTTC; CDR3: CASSERGISYEQYF
J: TRBJ2-1; D: -; size: -; V: TRBV7-2; DNA: TGTGCCAGCAGCACAGAACCGGGACGAGCCTACAATGAGCAGTTCTTC; CDR3: CASSTEPGRAYNEQFF
J: TRBJ2-2; D: -; size: -; V: TRBV10-3; DNA: TGTGCCATCAGCCGGGACACGAACACCGGGGAGCTGTTTTTT; CDR3: CAISRDTNTGELFF
J: TRBJ2-5; D: TRBD2; size: -; V: TRBV5-4; DNA: TGTGCCAGCAGCCTTAGCGGGGGGAAAGAGACCCAGTACTTC; CDR3: CASSLSGGKETQYF
J: TRBJ1-5; D: -; size: -; V: TRBV15; DNA: TGTGCCACCAGCAGACCAGGGTTGGGCAATCAGCCCCAGCATTTT; CDR3: CATSRPGLGNQPQHF
J: TRBJ2-1; D: -; size: -; V: TRBV7-6; DNA: TGTGCCAGCAGCACTATTCTAGCACATGAGCAGTTCTTC; CDR3: CASSTILAHEQFF